The 22 T cell receptor beta chains below were found in one sample sequenced in a study of T-cell memory formation after mild COVID-19. TCRdb ran MiXCR on the 5' RACE reads and lists one entry per CDR3 protein. The data contain hundreds of thousands of distinct CDR3 sequences, about 22% of them singletons. Sequencing was performed on PBMCs or a T cell subset sorted from them (not recorded which). These receptors were obtained from an adult woman who had mild COVID-19 (a few samples of this study predate the infection). Cell type and time point are not known.

The rearrangement links TRBV21-1 to TRBJ2-5; the table's D call, TRBD1, has no DNA check behind it. TRBV21-1 is a listed pseudogene. This CDR3 spans 15 amino acids. The CDR3 region has the DNA TGTGCCAGCAGCAAAGATCCCGGGAAACAAGAGACCCAGTACTTC. This encodes CASSKDPGKQETQYF.

This chain connects TRBV7-2 to TRBJ1-5, with TRBD1 as a possible D gene (6 bases). Germline V gene lookup returns CDR1 SGHTA and CDR2 FQGNSA. Trimming pared 5 bases from V and 7 bases from J, leaving 21 bases between. This CDR3 has 16 amino acids. The CDR3 DNA reads TGTGCCAGCAGCCGAGTGGGTGGGGGCGCGGGGCAGCCCCAGCATTTT. It translates to CASSRVGGGAGQPQHF.

The chain combines TRBV6-1 with TRBJ1-5; 7 nucleotides line up with TRBD1. Trimming removed 3 bases from V and 0 bases from J; junction bases left unmatched: 8. This CDR3 region has 17 residues. In germline, CDR1 is MNHNS, CDR2 SASEGT. The CDR3 region is CASSDDLGQVSNQPQHF. The CDR3 DNA reads as TGTGCCAGCAGTGATGACCTCGGACAGGTTAGCAATCAGCCCCAGCATTTT.

The chain is built from TRBV11-2 and TRBJ1-2; D not resolved. V lost 0 bases to trimming and J lost 8 bases, with 16 bases between them. Germline V CDR1 and CDR2: SGHAT, FQNNGV. The CDR3 consists of 15 residues. CDR3 coding DNA: TGTGCCAGCAGCTTAGATATCGGCTCGGGTATAGGCTACACCTTC. This encodes CASSLDIGSGIGYTF.

The chain has TRBV6-5 and TRBJ1-2; D is possibly TRBD1 (5 bases). The CDR3 totals 14 residues. The V gene's germline CDR1 is MNHEY and CDR2 SVGAGI. The ends were cut back, 5 bases at V and 4 bases at J, with 14 bases in the middle. CDR3 sequence reads: CASSIRGIIYGYTF. CDR3 bases: TGTGCCAGCAGTATCCGGGGGATAATCTATGGCTACACCTTC.

This clonotype was seen only a few times. The chain employs TRBV24-1 and TRBJ1-4; TRBD1 aligns across 9 bases. The CDR3 is made up of 15 amino acids. Germline-derived CDR1 and CDR2 are KGHDR and SFDVKD. The junction had 2 bases not matched to a gene; V was cut back by 2 bases and J by 5 bases. CDR3 in amino acids: CATSDSGQGNEKLFF. The CDR3 DNA follows: TGTGCCACCAGTGATTCGGGACAGGGAAATGAAAAACTGTTTTTT.

This rearrangement joins TRBV28 to TRBJ1-2; no clear D. Looked up from germline, CDR1 is MDHEN and CDR2 is SYDVKM. Between the trimmed V and J ends, which lost 9 bases and 8 bases, there was a span of 19 bases. The CDR3 is 13 residues long. Here the CDR3 DNA reads TGTGCCAGTCGACTGGGAAGTGTACGGGGCTACACCTTC. Its translation: CASRLGSVRGYTF.

This clonotype showed up just a few times. The chain employs TRBV7-3 and TRBJ2-6, with D possibly matching TRBD2 (5 bases). V shed 3 bases and J shed 0 bases, with 12 bases lying between them. Germline V gene sequence: CDR1 SGHTA, CDR2 FQGTGA. CDR3 length equals 17 residues. CDR3 region: CASSFAGDLSGANVLTF. The CDR3 DNA is TGTGCCAGCAGCTTCGCGGGCGATCTCTCTGGGGCCAACGTCCTGACTTTC.

This clonotype came up a few times. The chain employs TRBV7-3 and TRBJ2-2; D uncertain. V lost 1 base and J lost 3, with 12 bases in between. The CDR3 is made up of 16 amino acids. The germline gives CDR1 SGHTA, CDR2 FQGTGA. The CDR3 nucleotides read TGTGCCAGCAGCTTAATGAACTACGATGACACCGGGGAGCTGTTTTTT. It encodes CASSLMNYDDTGELFF.

This chain uses TRBV3-1 with TRBJ1-5; 7 bases fit TRBD1. CDR1 is LGHDT, CDR2 YNNKEL, per germline (reference sequence). The CDR3 consists of 17 residues. Germline trimming cut 2 bases from V and 0 bases from J; bases unmatched to any gene: 7. The CDR3 here is CASSQSPGGISNQPQHF. DNA of the CDR3: TGTGCCAGCAGCCAAAGTCCAGGGGGTATTAGCAATCAGCCCCAGCATTTT.

V usage is TRBV7-8 and J usage is TRBJ1-2, with 9 positions matching TRBD1. The CDR3 contains 14 residues. Germline CDR1 reads SGHVS; CDR2 reads FQNEAQ. V lost 5 bases to trimming and J lost 7 bases; unmatched junction nucleotides: 8. CDR3 nucleotide sequence: TGTGCCAGCAGCCCAGGACAGGGGACTACTGGCTACACCTTC. Its protein is CASSPGQGTTGYTF. The entire variable domain, with the rest obtained from reference TRBV7-8 and TRBJ1-2, is as follows: GAGVSQSPRYKVAKRGQDVALRCDPISGHVSLFWYQQALGQGPEFLTYFQNEAQLDKSGLPSDRFFAERPEGSVSTLKIQRTQQEDSAVYLCASSPGQGTTGYTFGSGTRLTVV.

This clonotype was recorded a few times. V and J are TRBV12-3 or TRBV12-4 and TRBJ2-7; either TRBD1 or TRBD2 may fit D (7 bases each). The CDR3 has 14 amino acids. The V end lost 8 bases, the J end lost 2 bases, and 16 bases lay between the germline ends. In DNA form, the CDR3 reads TGTGCCAGCGGAGACAGGGAGGGGACCTACGAGCAGTACTTC. This sequence encodes CASGDREGTYEQYF.

Only a few counts were recorded for this clonotype. DNA for the CDR3: TGTGCCACCAGTGATCCCGGGGCTTACGAGCAGTACTTC. It yields the protein CATSDPGAYEQYF. V and J are TRBV24-1 and TRBJ2-7; the D gene could be TRBD1 or TRBD2 (5 bases each). Germline CDR1 is KGHDR and CDR2 is SFDVKD. V was pared by 3 bases and J by 4 bases, with 9 bases between. The CDR3 runs 13 residues.

In its sample, this clonotype was seen many times. The chain employs TRBV11-2 and TRBJ2-1, with unresolved D. CDR3 size: 15 residues. V was trimmed by 6 bases and J by 8 bases, leaving 20 bases between them. Germline CDR1 and CDR2: SGHAT and FQNNGV. The CDR3, as DNA: TGTGCCAGCAGTCTAGGCCGGGCCGATTATCATGAGCAGTTCTTC. It specifies CASSLGRADYHEQFF.

The chain uses TRBV29-1 and TRBJ2-7, with 10 bases lining up with TRBD2. Germline values: CDR1 SQVTM, CDR2 ANQGSEA. Trimming at V came to 7 bases and at J to 3 bases, leaving 9 bases not matched to a gene. The CDR3 contains 14 residues. The CDR3 sequence: CSATGLANIYEQYF. CDR3 DNA sequence: TGCAGCGCCACGGGACTAGCGAATATCTACGAGCAGTACTTC.

This clonotype was picked up many times. V is TRBV5-1 and J is TRBJ2-5, with 14 bases identical to TRBD2. Losses at the gene ends were 4 bases for V and 5 bases for J; bases not matched to a gene: 7. The CDR3 consists of 16 residues. Germline V lookup: CDR1 SGHRS, CDR2 YFSETQ. For the CDR3, the DNA is TGCGCCAGCAGCCCCACGGGACTAGCGGGAGTGGAGACCCAGTACTTC. This gives the protein CASSPTGLAGVETQYF.

This clonotype showed up just once. This chain joins TRBV5-1 and TRBJ2-3, with 11 bases identical to TRBD1. The length of the CDR3 is 15 residues. Germline V gene lookup returns CDR1 SGHRS and CDR2 YFSETQ. The V segment lost 3 bases and the J segment 8 bases; nucleotides outside the gene matches: 8. The CDR3 region has the DNA TGCGCCAGCAGCTCCCGGGACAGGGGGAAGGGTACGCAGTATTTT. Translating it yields CASSSRDRGKGTQYF.

The chain recombines TRBV29-1 with TRBJ1-5; D call uncertain. V was clipped by 4 bases and J by 6 bases, with 4 bases between them. The CDR3 is 10 amino acids. Per germline, CDR1 SQVTM and CDR2 ANQGSEA. CDR3 amino acids: CSVVGQPQHF. The CDR3 region has the DNA TGCAGCGTTGTAGGTCAGCCCCAGCATTTT.

This chain connects TRBV6-6 to TRBJ2-7; the match to TRBD1 covers 7 bases. Germline V gene data show CDR1 as MNHNY and CDR2 as SVGAGI (reference sequence). The CDR3 totals 13 residues. J was trimmed by 3 bases and V by 6 bases; bases with no gene match: 5. The CDR3 loop is CASRPGQFYEQYF. The CDR3 bases are TGTGCCAGCAGGCCGGGACAGTTCTACGAGCAGTACTTC.

This clonotype has just a few counts. This chain connects TRBV6-2 or TRBV6-3 to TRBJ2-7; 8 nucleotides align to TRBD1. The CDR3 is 15 amino acids. Germline-derived CDR1 and CDR2 are MNHEY and SVGEGT. The V gene end was trimmed by 5 bases and the J gene end by 2 bases; junction bases not matched to a gene: 8. For the CDR3, the DNA is TGTGCCAGCAGTCCCCGGACAGGGAGACCCTACGAGCAGTACTTC. This gives the protein CASSPRTGRPYEQYF.

The CDR3 coding sequence is TGTGCCAGCAGTCCCCGACAGGGATCGTGGATCGGGGAGCTGTTTTTT. The encoded protein is CASSPRQGSWIGELFF. The chain couples TRBV6-2 or TRBV6-3 to TRBJ2-2; 7 bases fit TRBD1. CDR3 length: 16 amino acids. V dropped 5 bases and J dropped 7; count of bases not matched to a gene: 13. CDR1 is MNHEY and CDR2 is SVGEGT in the germline V gene.

The chain employs TRBV2 and TRBJ2-3; TRBD2 matches at 8 bases. J lost 4 bases, V lost 6 bases, and 12 bases had no gene match. The CDR3 covers 16 residues. Germline V gene data show CDR1 as SNHLY and CDR2 as FYNNEI. The CDR3: CASRGGGRGGADTQYF. For the CDR3, the DNA is TGTGCCAGCAGAGGAGGGGGACGGGGGGGCGCAGATACGCAGTATTTT.